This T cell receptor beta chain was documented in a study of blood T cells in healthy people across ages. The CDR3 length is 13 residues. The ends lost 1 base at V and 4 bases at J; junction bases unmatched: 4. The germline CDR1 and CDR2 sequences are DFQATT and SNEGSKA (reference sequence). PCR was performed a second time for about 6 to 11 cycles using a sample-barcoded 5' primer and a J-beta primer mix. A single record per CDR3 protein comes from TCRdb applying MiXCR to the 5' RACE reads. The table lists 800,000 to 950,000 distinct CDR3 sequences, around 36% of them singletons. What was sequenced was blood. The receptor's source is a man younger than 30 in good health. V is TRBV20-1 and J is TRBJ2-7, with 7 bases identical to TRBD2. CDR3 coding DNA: TGCAGTGCTAGAGTGGAGCGGGGTTACGAGCAGTACTTC. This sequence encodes CSARVERGYEQYF.